These 5 T cell receptor beta chains came from one sample sequenced in a study of cytomegalovirus exposure and HLA in healthy donors. Sequencing used immunoSEQ multiplex PCR; TCRdb keeps in-frame clones, though not all of them. The table includes about 160,000 clones, less than 90% detected once. Material for sequencing was PBMCs. These receptors all come from a young woman in good health and CMV-seronegative.

The V and J genes are TRBV6-5 and TRBJ1-2; maybe TRBD1 (6 bases). Per the germline V gene, CDR1 is MNHEY and CDR2 is SVGAGI. This CDR3 has 15 amino acids. V was cut by 5 bases and J by 2 bases, with 15 bases left in between. CDR3 protein: CASSRGQRSNYGYTF. In DNA, the CDR3 is TGTGCCAGCAGTAGGGGACAAAGGTCGAACTATGGCTACACCTTC.

CDR3 region: CASSHTGTSGRSRQFF. The CDR3 nucleotides read TGTGCCAGCAGCCATACCGGGACTAGCGGGAGGAGTCGTCAGTTCTTC. The chain recombines TRBV14 with TRBJ2-1; 15 nucleotides match TRBD2. With V trimmed by 3 bases and J by 13 bases, 10 bases remained unmatched. The CDR3 is 16 residues long. The germline V gene encodes CDR1 SGHDN and CDR2 FVKESK.

A single count supports this clone. The chain links TRBV5-1 to TRBJ2-5, with D possibly being TRBD2 (5 bases). Germline CDR1 is SGHRS and CDR2 is YFSETQ. The CDR3 is 14 residues long. Trimming removed 4 bases from V and 2 bases from J, with 12 bases in between. CDR3 DNA sequence: TGCGCCAGCAGCGGTGGGAGAGGTCAAGAGACCCAGTACTTC. Translating gives CASSGGRGQETQYF.

The V gene is TRBV2, the J gene TRBJ2-7; 9 bases agree with TRBD1. Trimming at V came to 9 bases and at J to 2 bases, leaving 11 bases not matched to a gene. The V gene's germline CDR1 is SNHLY and CDR2 FYNNEI. The length of the CDR3 is 15 residues. The CDR3 loop reads CASLAGTGYPYEQYF. CDR3 nucleotide sequence: TGTGCCAGTTTAGCAGGGACAGGGTACCCCTACGAGCAGTACTTC.

This clone was counted only a few times. The chain employs TRBV19 and TRBJ2-7; 11 bases align to TRBD1. Germline trimming cut 6 bases from V and 5 bases from J; bases unmatched to any gene: 3. Germline CDR1 and CDR2: LNHDA and SQIVND (reference sequence). The CDR3 totals 13 residues. CDR3 residues: CASSGQGADEQYF. CDR3 coding DNA: TGTGCCAGTAGCGGACAGGGGGCCGACGAGCAGTACTTC.